The 13 T cell receptor beta chains given below trace back to one sample, sequenced in a study of graft-versus-host responses after intestinal transplantation. Data came from immunoSEQ multiplex PCR; TCRdb stores just in-frame clones and leaves some out. The repertoire consists of under 90,000 clones, with 92% occurring once and the leading ten covering approximately 0.7%. The sequencing used PBMCs, collected 98 days after intestinal transplantation. The receptors stem from a human patient who received an intestinal transplant, so some T cells may come from the graft donor.

The V call is TRBV10-3, the J call TRBJ2-1; 9 positions agree with TRBD1. V dropped 2 bases and J dropped 7; count of bases not matched to a gene: 9. CDR1 is ENHRY and CDR2 is SYGVKD in the germline V gene. The CDR3 extends over 16 amino acids. The CDR3 sequence is CAISEKQGALPNEQFF. The CDR3 DNA sequence: TGTGCCATCAGTGAGAAACAGGGGGCCTTACCTAATGAGCAGTTCTTC.

This rearrangement joins TRBV25-1 to TRBJ2-1; 12 positions agree with TRBD2. J was trimmed by 7 bases and V by 4 bases; bases with no gene match: 2. The CDR3 has 14 residues. Germline V gene lookup returns CDR1 MGHDK and CDR2 SYGVNS. CDR3 DNA sequence: TGTGCCAGCAGTGCGACTAGCGGGAGAAATGAGCAGTTCTTC. It yields the protein CASSATSGRNEQFF.

The CDR3 nucleotides are TGTGCCAGCAGACGGGCAGGGTGGAACTATGGCTACACCTTC. This gives the protein CASRRAGWNYGYTF. This chain joins TRBV9 and TRBJ1-2, with TRBD1 as a possible D gene (5 bases). Deletions cut 5 bases from V and 2 bases from J, with 13 bases between. CDR1 and CDR2 from the germline V gene are SGDLS and YYNGEE. The CDR3 extends over 14 amino acids.

The sample holds a few counts of this clone. The V call is TRBV5-1, the J call TRBJ1-6; D ambiguous. V lost 1 base and J lost 5, with 10 bases in between. Looked up from germline, CDR1 is SGHRS and CDR2 is YFSETQ. There are 15 residues in the CDR3. The CDR3 DNA reads as TGCGCCAGCAGCTTGACGTCACATGATAATTCACCCCTCCACTTT. This gives the protein CASSLTSHDNSPLHF.

CDR3 loop: CASSRTSGGAKSRQQFF. DNA of the CDR3: TGTGCCAGTAGTAGGACTAGCGGGGGGGCAAAGTCCCGCCAGCAGTTCTTC. The V call is TRBV19, the J call TRBJ2-1; 15 bases align to TRBD2. This CDR3 region has 17 residues. The V gene's germline CDR1 is LNHDA and CDR2 SQIVND (reference sequence). Losses at the gene ends were 4 bases for V and 11 bases for J; bases not matched to a gene: 12.

This clone turned up a few times. The chain links TRBV27 to TRBJ2-7; TRBD1 agrees at 11 bases. Trimming took 6 bases from V and 6 from J; bases not matched to a gene: 4. CDR3 length equals 13 residues. Germline V gene sequence: CDR1 MNHEY, CDR2 SMNVEV (reference sequence). CDR3 region: CASRGQGEVEQYF. CDR3 DNA: TGTGCCAGCAGGGGACAGGGGGAAGTCGAGCAGTACTTC.

The chain recombines TRBV5-1 with TRBJ2-1, with 9 bases that match TRBD2. Germline V gene lookup returns CDR1 SGHRS and CDR2 YFSETQ. Trimming at V came to 4 bases and at J to 5 bases, leaving 4 bases not matched to a gene. CDR3 size: 14 residues. The CDR3 nucleotides are TGCGCCAGCAGCCTTAGCGGGGGAGACAATGAGCAGTTCTTC. It codes for CASSLSGGDNEQFF.

This chain uses TRBV27 with TRBJ1-1; 8 positions match TRBD1. CDR1 is MNHEY, CDR2 SMNVEV, per germline (reference sequence). V was clipped by 2 bases and J by 3 bases; unmatched bases: 8. This CDR3 has 16 amino acids. The CDR3 DNA is TGTGCCAGCAGTTTAGGGGCAGGGGGCAGGTACACTGAAGCTTTCTTT. Encoded protein: CASSLGAGGRYTEAFF.

The chain links TRBV4-3 to TRBJ2-2, with 9 bases aligning to TRBD1. Germline V gene sequence: CDR1 LGHNA, CDR2 YSLEER. This CDR3 is 16 amino acids long. The J segment lost 6 bases and the V segment lost 1 base, leaving 6 bases of the junction unmatched. This CDR3 is CASSQVWGQGPGELFF. Written as DNA, the CDR3 is TGCGCCAGCAGCCAAGTGTGGGGACAGGGTCCCGGGGAGCTGTTTTTT.

The rearrangement links TRBV7-9 to TRBJ1-5; 8 bases are a match to TRBD1. The ends lost 1 base at V and 11 bases at J; junction bases unmatched: 4. The germline V gene has CDR1 SEHNR and CDR2 FQNEAQ (reference sequence). The CDR3 runs to 13 residues. Here the CDR3 DNA reads TGTGCCAGCAGCTTAGGGGCAGGGGGCACCCAGCATTTT. Translating it yields CASSLGAGGTQHF.

J is TRBJ2-7 and V is TRBV6-5; D may correspond to TRBD1 or TRBD2 (6 bases each). CDR1 and CDR2 from the germline V gene are MNHEY and SVGAGI. The V end was cut by 6 bases, the J end by 2 bases, with 11 bases between. The CDR3 totals 13 residues. The CDR3 protein is CASRGGSTYEQYF. In DNA, the CDR3 is TGTGCCAGCAGGGGGGGCAGCACCTACGAGCAGTACTTC.

This clone is a singleton in its sample. The chain links TRBV13 to TRBJ2-2; possibly TRBD2 for D (6 bases). V was cut by 0 bases and J by 6 bases, with 11 bases left in between. CDR3 size: 15 residues. From germline, CDR1 is PRHDT and CDR2 FYEKMQ (reference sequence). The CDR3 protein is CASSLGLDYPGELFF. The CDR3 nucleotides read TGTGCCAGCAGCTTAGGCCTGGACTACCCCGGGGAGCTGTTTTTT.

The rearrangement joins TRBV6-5 to TRBJ2-2; 9 bases are shared with TRBD1. CDR3 length: 15 amino acids. The ends lost 4 bases at V and 1 base at J; junction bases unmatched: 1. In germline, CDR1 is MNHEY, CDR2 SVGAGI. In DNA, the CDR3 is TGTGCCAGCAGTTTGGACAGGGGGAACACCGGGGAGCTGTTTTTT. Its translation is CASSLDRGNTGELFF.